The rows below give T cell receptor beta chains drawn from one sample of a study of cytomegalovirus exposure and HLA in healthy donors. Here immunoSEQ multiplex PCR was the method, and the copy in TCRdb shows in-frame clones only, minus some. Of about 160,000 clones listed, approximately 79% were seen once; the top ten hold over 1.2%. Sequenced: PBMCs. These receptors came from a man aged 55-75 years in good health and CMV-seronegative. The CDR3 runs from the conserved cysteine through the conserved F or W. A D gene is named only where the DNA matches it firmly. Size tells how often a clone was seen (once, few, many) or the class of an expanded clone, and some rows leave it out.

TRBD1,-,TRBJ2-3,TRBV7-9,TGTGCCAGCAGCGCCCCGACAGGGGAGAGGACAGATACGCAGTATTTT,CASSAPTGERTDTQYF
-,-,TRBJ1-4,TRBV7-9,TGTGCCAGCAGCTTCAACGCGGGGCGTAATGAAAAACTGTTTTTT,CASSFNAGRNEKLFF
-,-,TRBJ2-5,TRBV27,TGTGCCAGCAGTTATCGCCCAGGGCTGGAGACCCAGTACTTC,CASSYRPGLETQYF
TRBD2,few,TRBJ2-1,TRBV15,TGTGCCACCAGCAGCGGACTAGCGGGGGACAATGAGCAGTTCTTC,CATSSGLAGDNEQFF
-,-,TRBJ1-2,TRBV1,TGCACCAGCAGCCAGATCACCGGGACAGGTTGTGTCTATGGCTACACCTTC,CTSSQITGTGCVYGYTF
-,-,TRBJ1-4,TRBV10-3,TGTGCCATCAGTAGTCGGACTGGGGATTTGTTTTTT,CAISSRTGDLFF
TRBD1,-,TRBJ2-5,TRBV6-5,TGTGCCAGCAGTACCGGGACAGTACAAGAGACCCAGTACTTC,CASSTGTVQETQYF
-,once,TRBJ2-5,TRBV7-2,TGTGCCAGCAGCTTAGCGTCTAGCCCAAAAGAGACCCAGTACTTC,CASSLASSPKETQYF
TRBD2,-,TRBJ2-7,TRBV7-2,TGTGCCAGCAGCTTAGGGACTAGCCCCTACGAGCAGTACTTC,CASSLGTSPYEQYF
TRBD2,-,TRBJ2-7,TRBV30,TGTGCCTGGAGTGACCCCGGGGGGTCAGGAGGCTACGAGCAGTACTTC,CAWSDPGGSGGYEQYF
-,-,TRBJ2-7,TRBV27,TGTGCCAGCAGTTTATCCCAGTCCTACGAGCAGTACTTC,CASSLSQSYEQYF
-,-,TRBJ1-6,TRBV7-9,TGTGCCAGCAGCTTAGAGACAGATAATTCACCCCTCCACTTT,CASSLETDNSPLHF
TRBD2,-,TRBJ2-3,TRBV7-2,TGTGCCAGCAGCTTAGCGGGACTAGCGGGGGTCAGCACAGATACGCAGTATTTT,CASSLAGLAGVSTDTQYF
-,-,TRBJ2-3,TRBV28,TGTGCCAGCAGTTTTGGGGGGGCAGGAGCAGATACGCAGTATTTT,CASSFGGAGADTQYF
-,once,TRBJ1-1,TRBV27,TGTGCCAGCAGTTCCCTAACACAGGGACACACTGAAGCTTTCTTT,CASSSLTQGHTEAFF
TRBD2,-,TRBJ2-6,TRBV7-6,TGTGCCAGCAGCCGGGGACTAGCGGGAGTTCTAACTGGGGCCAACGTCCTGACTTTC,CASSRGLAGVLTGANVLTF
-,-,TRBJ2-5,TRBV6-5,TGTGCCAGCAGAAACAGGGATGGAGAGACCCAGTACTTC,CASRNRDGETQYF
-,-,TRBJ2-7,TRBV11-2,TGTGCCAGCAGCTACACGACTAGGACCTACGAGCAGTACTTC,CASSYTTRTYEQYF
TRBD2,-,TRBJ2-1,TRBV7-8,TGTGCCAGCAGCATTTTAGCGGGGTTAGCCTACAATGAGCAGTTCTTC,CASSILAGLAYNEQFF
-,once,TRBJ2-7,TRBV15,TGTGCCACCAGCAGAGCCGGCGGGGTTGGGGGTTACGAGCAGTACTTC,CATSRAGGVGGYEQYF
TRBD1,-,TRBJ2-7,TRBV27,TGTGCCAGCAGTCCCCGACAGGGCTCCTACGAGCAGTACTTC,CASSPRQGSYEQYF
-,-,TRBJ1-1,TRBV2,TGTGCCAGCAGCGTCACCAGGGGGAACACTGAAGCTTTCTTT,CASSVTRGNTEAFF
-,-,TRBJ1-2,TRBV29-1,TGCAGCGTTGAAACCCCCGGAGTCCCCTATGGCTACACCTTC,CSVETPGVPYGYTF
-,-,TRBJ1-2,TRBV7-9,TGTTCCAGCAGCGAAGGACTCCCCCTGACCTTC,CSSSEGLPLTF
TRBD2,-,TRBJ2-1,TRBV4-2,TGTGCCAGCAGCCATCGTTTCGTCAAGGACCCAACTAGCGGGAGTCGGAACAATGAGCAGTTCTTC,CASSHRFVKDPTSGSRNNEQFF
-,-,TRBJ1-4,TRBV7-2,TGTGCCAGCAGCTTAAGGGGCGTATACGAAAAACTGTTTTTT,CASSLRGVYEKLFF
-,-,TRBJ1-1,TRBV11-2,TGTGCCAGCAGCTTAGGGAGGTACACTGAAGCTTTCTTT,CASSLGRYTEAFF
-,-,TRBJ2-5,TRBV30,TGTGCCTGGAAGGAGGGAGAGACCCAGTACTTC,CAWKEGETQYF
-,-,TRBJ2-7,TRBV4-1,TGCGCCAGCAGCCAAGATTCTAGGAGGGTCGAGCAGTACTTC,CASSQDSRRVEQYF
-,-,TRBJ1-2,TRBV4-3,TGCGCCAGCAGCCAACAACAGGGTCCCAGCTATGGCTACACCTTC,CASSQQQGPSYGYTF
-,-,TRBJ2-3,TRBV27,TGTGCCAGCTTGAGGGAAGATACGCAGTATTTT,CASLREDTQYF
-,once,TRBJ2-7,TRBV7-6,TGTGCCAGCAGCGTCCGGGAACATCCCTCCTACGAGCAGTACTTC,CASSVREHPSYEQYF
-,few,TRBJ2-5,TRBV7-9,TGTGCCAGCAGCCCACTGGGCCTAGAGACCCAGTACTTC,CASSPLGLETQYF